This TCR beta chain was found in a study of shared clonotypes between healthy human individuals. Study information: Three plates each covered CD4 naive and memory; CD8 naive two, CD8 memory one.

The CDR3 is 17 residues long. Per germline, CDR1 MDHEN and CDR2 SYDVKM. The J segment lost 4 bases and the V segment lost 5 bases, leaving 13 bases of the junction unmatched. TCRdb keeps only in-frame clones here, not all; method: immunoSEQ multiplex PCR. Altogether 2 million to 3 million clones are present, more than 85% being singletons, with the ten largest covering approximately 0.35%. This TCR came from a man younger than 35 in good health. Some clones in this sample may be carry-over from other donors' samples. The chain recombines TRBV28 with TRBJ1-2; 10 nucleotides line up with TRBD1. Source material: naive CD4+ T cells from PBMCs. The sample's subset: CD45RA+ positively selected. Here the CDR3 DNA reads TGTGCCAGCAGTCCCCCCGGACAGGGGGGATTTGGCTATGGCTACACCTTC. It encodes CASSPPGQGGFGYGYTF.